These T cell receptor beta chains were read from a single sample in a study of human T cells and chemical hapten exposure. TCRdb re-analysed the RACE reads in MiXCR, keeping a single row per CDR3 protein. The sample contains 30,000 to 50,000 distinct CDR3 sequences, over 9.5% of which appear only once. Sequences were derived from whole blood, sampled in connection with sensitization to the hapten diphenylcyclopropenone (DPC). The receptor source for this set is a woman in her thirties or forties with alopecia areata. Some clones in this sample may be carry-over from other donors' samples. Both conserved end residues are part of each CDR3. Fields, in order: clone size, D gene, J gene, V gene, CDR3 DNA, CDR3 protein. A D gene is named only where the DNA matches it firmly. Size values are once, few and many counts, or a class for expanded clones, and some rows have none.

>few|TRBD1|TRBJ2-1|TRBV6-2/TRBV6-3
TGTGCCAGCAGTTCGACAGGGGGCTTGGAGCAGTTCTTC
CASSSTGGLEQFF
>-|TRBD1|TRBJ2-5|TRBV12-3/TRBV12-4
TGTGCCAGCAGTCCAAACAGGGACAGCGAGACCCAGTACTTC
CASSPNRDSETQYF
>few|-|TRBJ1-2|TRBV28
TGTGCCAGCAGTTTGAGTGACAGGGGCTACACCTTC
CASSLSDRGYTF
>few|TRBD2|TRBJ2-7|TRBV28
TGTGCCAGCAGTTTTGGCGCCGGGACTAGTCACGAGCAGTACTTC
CASSFGAGTSHEQYF
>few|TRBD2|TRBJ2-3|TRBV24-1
TGTGCCACTTCGCTAGCGGGAGCCACAGATACGCAGTATTTT
CATSLAGATDTQYF
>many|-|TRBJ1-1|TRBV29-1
TGCAGCGTCTTTCATGAGAAAGCTTTCTTT
CSVFHEKAFF
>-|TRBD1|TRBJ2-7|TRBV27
TGTGCCAGCAGTTCAGGGGGACCGCGGACCCGGTACGAGCAGTACTTC
CASSSGGPRTRYEQYF
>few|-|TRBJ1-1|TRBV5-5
TGTGCCAGCAGCTTGGTATGGAACACTGAAGCTTTCTTT
CASSLVWNTEAFF
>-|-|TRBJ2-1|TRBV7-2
TGTGCCAGCAGCTTAGGCGGCGGCAGCTACAATGAGCAGTTCTTC
CASSLGGGSYNEQFF
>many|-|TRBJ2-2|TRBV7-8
TGTGCCAGCAGCTTAGTCCCATTGGCCCTTTCGAACACCGGGGAGCTGTTTTTT
CASSLVPLALSNTGELFF
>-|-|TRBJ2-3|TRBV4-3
TGCGCCAGCAGCCAAGATGGTCCAAGAGATACGCAGTATTTT
CASSQDGPRDTQYF
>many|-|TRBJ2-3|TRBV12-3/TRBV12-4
TGTGCCAGCAGTTTAGTAGGCAGCACAGATACGCAGTATTTT
CASSLVGSTDTQYF
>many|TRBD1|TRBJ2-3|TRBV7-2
TGTGCCAGCAGCTTATTGGGACAGGGGGCGGATACGCAGTATTTT
CASSLLGQGADTQYF
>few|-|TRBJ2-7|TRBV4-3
TGCGCCAGCAGCCAAGATTGGGGGGAGCAGTACTTC
CASSQDWGEQYF
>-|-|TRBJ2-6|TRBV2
TGTGCCAGCAGGACAGACAGGACCCTTTCTGGGGCCAACGTCCTGACTTTC
CASRTDRTLSGANVLTF
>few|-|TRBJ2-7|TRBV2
TGTGCCAGCACCCGGGACACCTCATACGAGCAGTACTTC
CASTRDTSYEQYF
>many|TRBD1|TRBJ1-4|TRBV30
TGTGCCTGGACCATGGACAGGGGGCGCATATCAGTTGAAAAACTGTTTTTT
CAWTMDRGRISVEKLFF
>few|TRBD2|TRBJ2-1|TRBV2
TGTGCCAGCAGCAAGACTAGCGGGGGGGCTGGTGAGCAGTTCTTC
CASSKTSGGAGEQFF
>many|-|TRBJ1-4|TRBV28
TGTGCCAGCAGTTTAGGTGGACAGTTTAATGAAAAACTGTTTTTT
CASSLGGQFNEKLFF
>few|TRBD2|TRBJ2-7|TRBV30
TGTGCCTGGAGTTCTGGCGGGAGCAACGAGCAGTACTTC
CAWSSGGSNEQYF
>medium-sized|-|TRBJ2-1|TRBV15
TGTGCCACCAGCAGAGATTCGAAGCGGTACAATGAGCAGTTCTTC
CATSRDSKRYNEQFF
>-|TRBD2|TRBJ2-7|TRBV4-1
TGCGCCAGCAGCCAAGCTCCTAGCGGGGGGGCCCACGAGCAGTACTTC
CASSQAPSGGAHEQYF
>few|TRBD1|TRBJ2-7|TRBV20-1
TGCAGTGCTAGATTGGACAGGATACCTTACGAGCAGTACTTC
CSARLDRIPYEQYF
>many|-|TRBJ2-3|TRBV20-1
TGCAGTGCCGGCGATACGCAGTATTTT
CSAGDTQYF
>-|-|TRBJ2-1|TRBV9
TGTGCCAGCAGCGTAGGAGGAGGTGAGCAGTTCTTC
CASSVGGGEQFF
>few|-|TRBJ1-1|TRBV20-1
TGCAGTGTCACTATGGCGGGGTGGGGCACTGAAGCTTTCTTT
CSVTMAGWGTEAFF
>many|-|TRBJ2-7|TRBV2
TGTGCCAGCAGTGAGGGGATGCCTTCCCCCTACGAGCAGTACTTC
CASSEGMPSPYEQYF
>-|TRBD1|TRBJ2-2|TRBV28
TGTGCCAGCAGAGTTGGCAGGGGGCCGGGCACCGGGGAGCTGTTTTTT
CASRVGRGPGTGELFF
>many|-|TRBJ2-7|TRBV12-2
TGTGCAAGTCGCTCCCCGGGACGAACGGCCTCCTACGAGCAGTACTTC
CASRSPGRTASYEQYF
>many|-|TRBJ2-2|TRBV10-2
TGCGCCAGCAGAGAGGGAGTCACCGGGGAGCTGTTTTTT
CASREGVTGELFF
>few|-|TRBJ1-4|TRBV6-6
TGTGCCAGCAGTTACACGGCATCAACTAATGAAAAACTGTTTTTT
CASSYTASTNEKLFF
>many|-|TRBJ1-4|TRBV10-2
TGCGCCAGCAGCGAACACCTCCTAAAACTGTTTTTT
CASSEHLLKLFF
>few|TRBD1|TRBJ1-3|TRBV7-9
TGTGCCAGCAGCCGACGCAGAACAGGGGTTACAGGAAACACCATATATTTT
CASSRRRTGVTGNTIYF
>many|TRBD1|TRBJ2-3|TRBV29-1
TGCAGCGTTGCACGACAGGGGAGCACAGATACGCAGTATTTT
CSVARQGSTDTQYF
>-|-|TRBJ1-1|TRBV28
TGTGCCAGCAGGACAGAGAACACTGAAGCTTTCTTT
CASRTENTEAFF
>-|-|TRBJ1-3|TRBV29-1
TGCAGCGTTGGAAGGGAAAACACCATATATTTT
CSVGRENTIYF
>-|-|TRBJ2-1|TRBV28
TGTGCCAGCAGTTTATATGGGTCTTCGTACAATGAGCAGTTCTTC
CASSLYGSSYNEQFF
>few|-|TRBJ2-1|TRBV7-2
TGTGCCAGCAGCGGGCCAGGGAGCCATGAGCAGTTCTTC
CASSGPGSHEQFF
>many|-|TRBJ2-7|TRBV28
TGTGCCAGCAGTTTAGGGGCAGGGCCGCGAACTCTTTACTTC
CASSLGAGPRTLYF
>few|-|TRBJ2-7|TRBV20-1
TGCAGTGCTAGGGCTACAGGGAAATTGAATAACGAGCAGTACTTC
CSARATGKLNNEQYF
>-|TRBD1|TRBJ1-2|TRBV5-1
TGCGCCAGCACGACCAGGACAGGGGCTAACTATGGCTACACCTTC
CASTTRTGANYGYTF
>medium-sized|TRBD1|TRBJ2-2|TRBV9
TGTGCCAGCAGCGAACGACAGGGCCTGGACACCGGGGAGCTGTTTTTT
CASSERQGLDTGELFF
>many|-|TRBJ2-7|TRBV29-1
TGCAGCGTTGCGGTGGGGAGCGAGCAGTACTTC
CSVAVGSEQYF
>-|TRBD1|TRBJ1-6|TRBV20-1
TGCAGTGCTAGAGATGGACAGGTCTCACCCCTCCACTTT
CSARDGQVSPLHF
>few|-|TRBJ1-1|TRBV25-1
TGTGCCAGCCAGGGACCGTTAAACACTGAAGCTTTCTTT
CASQGPLNTEAFF
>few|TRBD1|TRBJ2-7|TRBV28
TGTGCCAGCAGTTTACCGGGACAGTCTTACTACGAGCAGTACTTC
CASSLPGQSYYEQYF
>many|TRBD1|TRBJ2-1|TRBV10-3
TGTGCCATCAGTGGACAGGGCACCTACAATGAGCAGTTCTTC
CAISGQGTYNEQFF
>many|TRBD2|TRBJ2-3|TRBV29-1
TGCAGCGTTGCGGCTAGCGGCCTAGATACGCAGTATTTT
CSVAASGLDTQYF